A single sample is the source of the 6 T cell receptor beta chains below, sequenced in a study of STAT5B mutations in CD4+ large granular lymphocyte leukemia. Sequenced by immunoSEQ multiplex PCR; TCRdb stores in-frame clones only, minus some. The sample holds roughly 24,000 clones, about two thirds seen once. Specimen: CD4+ T cells from blood buffy coats. These receptors originate from a human donor in good health.

This clone has only a few counts. The chain joins TRBV18 to TRBJ2-3; no clear D. This CDR3 has 13 residues. Per germline, CDR1 KGHSH and CDR2 LQKENI. The ends were cut back, 0 bases at V and 5 bases at J, with 6 bases in the middle. CDR3 bases: TGTGCCAGCTCACCACCGTTAAGAGATACGCAGTATTTT. Protein product: CASSPPLRDTQYF.

The chain has TRBV7-9 and TRBJ1-1; the D is unclear. The V end lost 5 bases, the J end lost 0 bases, and 7 bases lay between the germline ends. Looked up from germline, CDR1 is SEHNR and CDR2 is FQNEAQ (reference sequence). The CDR3 has 13 residues. The CDR3 loop reads CASSAEMNTEAFF. The CDR3 nucleotides read TGTGCCAGCAGCGCGGAGATGAACACTGAAGCTTTCTTT.

The chain is built from TRBV5-4 and TRBJ1-1, with D possibly TRBD1 on 5 matching bases. V lost 3 bases to trimming and J lost 0 bases, with 12 bases between them. CDR1 is SGHNT, CDR2 YYREEE, per germline (reference sequence). The CDR3 consists of 15 residues. The chain's CDR3 is CASSWDLMMNTEAFF. Written as DNA, the CDR3 is TGTGCCAGCAGCTGGGACCTTATGATGAACACTGAAGCTTTCTTT.

The chain is built from TRBV19 and TRBJ1-5; D possibly corresponds to TRBD1 (6 bases). CDR1 and CDR2 (germline): LNHDA, SQIVND (reference sequence). The CDR3 runs to 15 residues. The ends were cut back, 2 bases at V and 2 bases at J, with 10 bases in the middle. Written as DNA, the CDR3 is TGTGCCAGTAGTATACAGGGGTTGGGCAATCAGCCCCAGCATTTT. Amino acid sequence: CASSIQGLGNQPQHF.

The DNA of the CDR3 is TGTGCCAGCAGCCAAGGGTTGGGCTCCTACGAGCAGTACTTC. It encodes CASSQGLGSYEQYF. The V and J genes are TRBV4-2 and TRBJ2-7, with D unresolved. Germline CDR1 is LGHNA and CDR2 is YNFKEQ. The CDR3 runs 14 residues. The ends were cut back, 1 base at V and 0 bases at J, with 7 bases in the middle.

J is TRBJ1-1 and V is TRBV10-3, with D perhaps matching TRBD1 (6 bases). From germline, CDR1 is ENHRY and CDR2 SYGVKD. V was clipped by 11 bases and J by 1 base, with 14 bases between them. CDR3 size: 13 residues. The CDR3 region has the DNA TGTGCCTCACAGGGTCTTGCGAACACTGAAGCTTTCTTT. It is translated as CASQGLANTEAFF.